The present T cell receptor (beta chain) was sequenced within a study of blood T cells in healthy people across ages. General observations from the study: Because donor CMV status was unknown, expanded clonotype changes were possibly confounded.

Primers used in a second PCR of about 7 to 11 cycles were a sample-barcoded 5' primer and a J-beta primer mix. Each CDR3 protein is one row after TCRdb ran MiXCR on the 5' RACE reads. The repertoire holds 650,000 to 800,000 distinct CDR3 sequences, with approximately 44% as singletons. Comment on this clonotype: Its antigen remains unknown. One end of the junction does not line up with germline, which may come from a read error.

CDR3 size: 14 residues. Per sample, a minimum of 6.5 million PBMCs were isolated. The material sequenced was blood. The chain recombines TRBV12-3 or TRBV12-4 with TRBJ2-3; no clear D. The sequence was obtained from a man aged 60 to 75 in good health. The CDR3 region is CACCSGIRTDMQYF. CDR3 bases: TGTGCCTGCTGCTCTGGTATACGCACAGATATGCAGTATTTT.